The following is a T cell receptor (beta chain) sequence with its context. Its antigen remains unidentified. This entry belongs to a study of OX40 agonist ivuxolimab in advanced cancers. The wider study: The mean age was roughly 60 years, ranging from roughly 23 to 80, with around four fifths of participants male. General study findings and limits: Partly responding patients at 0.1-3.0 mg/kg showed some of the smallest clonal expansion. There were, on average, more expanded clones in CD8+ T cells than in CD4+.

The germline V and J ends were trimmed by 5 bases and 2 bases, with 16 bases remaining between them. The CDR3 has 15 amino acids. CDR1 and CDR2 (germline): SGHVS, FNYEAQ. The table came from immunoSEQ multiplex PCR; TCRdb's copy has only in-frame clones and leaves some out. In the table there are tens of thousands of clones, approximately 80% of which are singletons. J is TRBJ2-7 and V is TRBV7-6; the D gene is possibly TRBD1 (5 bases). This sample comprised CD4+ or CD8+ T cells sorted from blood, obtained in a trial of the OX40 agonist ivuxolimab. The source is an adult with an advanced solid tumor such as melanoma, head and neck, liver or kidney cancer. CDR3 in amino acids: CASSLWGNGAYEQYF. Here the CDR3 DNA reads TGTGCCAGCAGCCTATGGGGCAATGGGGCCTACGAGCAGTACTTC.